Presented here are 22 T cell receptor beta chains from one specimen sequenced in a study of blood T cells in healthy people across ages. A second PCR of about 7 to 12 cycles used a sample-barcoded 5' primer and a J-beta primer mix. TCRdb re-called the 5' RACE reads with MiXCR, one entry per CDR3 protein. The repertoire consists of roughly 500,000 distinct CDR3 sequences, with 27% occurring once and the leading ten covering about 18%. Source material: blood. The receptors stem from a woman between 65 and 79 years old in good health.

J is TRBJ2-1 and V is TRBV29-1; TRBD2 matches 7 bases. CDR1 SQVTM and CDR2 ANQGSEA come from the germline V gene. CDR3 size: 13 residues. V gave up 4 bases and J gave up 6 bases; unmatched junction bases: 6. CDR3 sequence reads: CSVAQRGLNEQFF. As DNA, the CDR3 is TGCAGCGTTGCCCAGCGGGGCCTCAATGAGCAGTTCTTC.

With regard to this clonotype: One end of the junction is discordant with germline, which a read error may explain. J is TRBJ2-6 and V is TRBV7-6; possibly TRBD1 for D (5 bases). The CDR3 covers 15 residues. Per germline, CDR1 SGHVS and CDR2 FNYEAQ. For the CDR3, the DNA is TGTGCCAGCAGCAGAGTCCTGTCTGGGGCCAACGTCCTGATTTTC. Translated: CASSRVLSGANVLIF.

The V and J genes are TRBV18 and TRBJ2-5; 7 nucleotides match TRBD2. The DNA end lines up better with TRBJ2-7; the J call may be wrong. Looked up from germline, CDR1 is KGHSH and CDR2 is LQKENI. The CDR3 has 15 residues. The CDR3 DNA sequence: TGTGCCAGCTCACCGGGGGGGGTCCTCTCCTACGAGCAGTACTTC. Its translation: CASSPGGVLSYEQYF.

This clonotype was recorded many times. The V call is TRBV20-1, the J call TRBJ2-5, with D hard to call. CDR3 length equals 10 residues. Germline lookup yields CDR1 DFQATT and CDR2 SNEGSKA (reference sequence). The germline V and J ends were trimmed by 4 bases and 3 bases, with 3 bases remaining between them. The CDR3 sequence: CSAKKETQYF. Written as DNA, the CDR3 is TGCAGTGCTAAAAAAGAGACCCAGTACTTC.

This clonotype was found a few times. The CDR3 DNA reads as TGTGCCAGCAGCCAATACGGAGGAAACACCATATATTTT. As protein: CASSQYGGNTIYF. The chain is built from TRBV13 and TRBJ1-3; no clear D. Deletions cut 5 bases from V and 4 bases from J, with 9 bases between. The germline V gene has CDR1 PRHDT and CDR2 FYEKMQ (reference sequence). The CDR3 is 13 residues long.

Of note for this clonotype: A much larger clone sits a single nucleotide away, making a read error possible. This chain links TRBV7-9 with TRBJ2-5, with TRBD2 matching 8 bases. Unmatched junction bases numbered 6, after V lost 4 bases and J lost 5 bases. There are 14 residues in the CDR3. Germline V gene data show CDR1 as SEHNR and CDR2 as FQNEAQ (reference sequence). The CDR3 sequence: CASSYGTRLETQYF. CDR3 bases: TGTGCCAGCAGCTACGGGACTAGACTGGAGACCCAGTACTTC.

This chain links TRBV7-6 with TRBJ1-2, with D possibly TRBD1 on 5 matching bases. V lost 1 base and J 10 bases, leaving 13 bases between the germline ends. Germline values: CDR1 SGHVS, CDR2 FNYEAQ. The CDR3 has 13 residues. The chain's CDR3 is CASSLVVGGPYTF. In DNA form, the CDR3 reads TGTGCCAGCAGCTTAGTGGTGGGGGGTCCCTACACCTTC.

This clonotype was seen a few times. The V and J genes are TRBV9 and TRBJ1-1; D is unresolved. The ends were cut back, 4 bases at V and 9 bases at J, with 16 bases in the middle. This CDR3 is built from 13 residues. Germline assignment: CDR1 SGDLS and CDR2 YYNGEE. This CDR3 is CASSPRSEGKAFF. The CDR3 DNA sequence: TGTGCCAGCAGCCCCAGGTCGGAGGGTAAAGCTTTCTTT.

The rearrangement uses TRBV19 and TRBJ2-5; D is ambiguous. The tail of the sequence fits TRBJ2-7 better, so the J call may be wrong. This CDR3 contains 12 residues. Germline V gene lookup returns CDR1 LNHDA and CDR2 SQIVND (reference sequence). The CDR3 sequence: CASSINLYEQYF. The CDR3 DNA follows: TGTGCCAGTAGTATTAATCTCTACGAGCAGTACTTC.

The chain joins TRBV24-1 to TRBJ1-1; TRBD1 is a possible D gene (5 bases). The CDR3 runs to 13 residues. The ends were cut back, 9 bases at V and 0 bases at J, with 10 bases in the middle. Germline values: CDR1 KGHDR, CDR2 SFDVKD. The CDR3 nucleotides read TGTGCCACCCGACAGTCCATGAACACTGAAGCTTTCTTT. Protein product: CATRQSMNTEAFF.

This clonotype has a handful of counts. V gene TRBV20-1 combines with J gene TRBJ2-2, with 8 bases aligning to TRBD1. With 5 bases clipped from V and 4 bases from J, the junction kept 6 bases outside the gene matches. Germline V gene sequence: CDR1 DFQATT, CDR2 SNEGSKA (reference sequence). The CDR3 is 14 residues long. CDR3 sequence reads: CSAGRTGSTGELFF. In nucleotides, the CDR3 is TGCAGTGCTGGAAGGACAGGGTCCACCGGGGAGCTGTTTTTT.

The gene calls are TRBV7-2 and TRBJ2-1; 12 bases match TRBD2. The closer fit of TRBJ2-5 to the DNA end suggests the J call may be wrong. This CDR3 comprises 17 residues. Germline loops: CDR1 SGHTA, CDR2 FQGNSA. The CDR3 protein is CASSPLAGGPNTETQYF. In DNA, the CDR3 is TGTGCCAGCAGCCCTCTAGCGGGGGGGCCGAACACGGAGACCCAGTACTTC.

This clonotype was picked up a small number of times. The chain recombines TRBV27 with TRBJ2-1; tentative D call: TRBD2 (7 bases). Trimming shortened V by 3 bases and J by 8 bases, and 20 bases separated the two germline ends. CDR1 is MNHEY, CDR2 SMNVEV, per germline (reference sequence). This CDR3 has 16 residues. The CDR3 DNA follows: TGTGCCAGCAGTTTCAGTCGGGCGGCGGGGGCTTATGAGCAGTTCTTC. Residues: CASSFSRAAGAYEQFF.

V usage is TRBV5-6 and J usage is TRBJ2-1; tentative D call: TRBD1 (6 bases). Per germline, CDR1 SGHDT and CDR2 YYEEEE. The CDR3 totals 15 residues. V lost 5 bases, J lost 0 bases, and 12 bases lay in between. CDR3 in amino acids: CASRWDTSSYNEQFF. CDR3 nucleotides: TGTGCCAGCAGATGGGACACCAGCTCCTACAATGAGCAGTTCTTC. The variable domain in full, with the rest retrieved from reference TRBV5-6 and TRBJ2-1, is DAGVTQSPTHLIKTRGQQVTLRCSPKSGHDTVSWYQQALGQGPQFIFQYYEEEERQRGNFPDRFSGHQFPNYSSELNVNALLLGDSALYLCASRWDTSSYNEQFFGPGTRLTVL.

The sample holds a few counts of this clonotype. The rearrangement uses TRBV6-6 and TRBJ1-2; D gene unclear. Trimming stripped 4 bases from V and 4 bases from J, with 10 bases between. The CDR3 length is 13 residues. CDR1 is MNHNY, CDR2 SVGAGI, per germline (reference sequence). The CDR3, as DNA: TGTGCCAGCAGTTCCCTTTTACGCTATGGCTACACCTTC. Translating it yields CASSSLLRYGYTF.

The chain links TRBV2 to TRBJ1-1; D may be TRBD1 (6 bases). Looked up from germline, CDR1 is SNHLY and CDR2 is FYNNEI. This CDR3 has 14 residues. V was pared by 1 base and J by 3 bases, with 9 bases between. This CDR3 is CASSEEGGDTEAFF. CDR3 coding DNA: TGTGCCAGCAGTGAAGAGGGGGGGGACACTGAAGCTTTCTTT.

This clonotype was seen more than once but under ten times. J is TRBJ1-1 and V is TRBV15; D is unresolved. Per germline, CDR1 LNHNV and CDR2 YYDKDF (reference sequence). V shed 3 bases and J shed 1 base, with 12 bases lying between them. This CDR3 contains 15 residues. Written as DNA, the CDR3 is TGTGCCACCAGCAGCGGCCGGACGGGGAACACTGAAGCTTTCTTT. It translates to CATSSGRTGNTEAFF. The full variable domain, in which reference TRBV15 and TRBJ1-1 provide the parts outside the CDR3, is DAMVIQNPRYQVTQFGKPVTLSCSQTLNHNVMYWYQQKSSQAPKLLFHYYDKDFNNEADTPDNFQSRRPNTSFCFLDIRSPGLGDTAMYLCATSSGRTGNTEAFFGQGTRLTVV.

The CDR3 reads CASRRTSSHPDTQYF. CDR3 DNA: TGTGCAAGTCGCCGCACCTCGTCACACCCCGATACGCAGTATTTT. This chain connects TRBV12-2 to TRBJ2-3. TRBV12-2 represents a pseudogene. CDR3 size: 15 residues.

The chain links TRBV20-1 to TRBJ2-1; D is undetermined. Germline V lookup: CDR1 DFQATT, CDR2 SNEGSKA (reference sequence). This CDR3 region has 13 residues. The V end lost 2 bases, the J end lost 10 bases, and 15 bases lay between the germline ends. The CDR3 here is CSARIGIGYEQFF. The CDR3 DNA is TGCAGTGCTAGAATTGGTATTGGGTACGAGCAGTTCTTC.

This chain connects TRBV24-1 to TRBJ2-5; D remains ambiguous. There are 15 residues in the CDR3. Germline V gene data show CDR1 as KGHDR and CDR2 as SFDVKD. Trimming removed 2 bases from V and 2 bases from J, with 11 bases in between. The CDR3 reads CATSDSQEIQETQYF. CDR3 nucleotide sequence: TGTGCCACCAGTGATTCCCAGGAGATACAAGAGACCCAGTACTTC.

This clonotype has only a few counts. The V call is TRBV20-1, the J call TRBJ1-2; TRBD1 aligns across 8 bases. Germline CDR1 reads DFQATT; CDR2 reads SNEGSKA (reference sequence). The CDR3 runs to 12 residues. V lost 4 bases to trimming and J lost 4 bases; unmatched junction nucleotides: 2. This CDR3 is CSATDRGYGYTF. The DNA of the CDR3 is TGCAGTGCTACCGACAGGGGCTATGGCTACACCTTC.

This clonotype was found a few times. V gene TRBV20-1 combines with J gene TRBJ2-5; no firm D call. Trimming left V 6 bases short and J 1 base short, with 15 bases between. This CDR3 comprises 14 residues. Germline V gives CDR1 DFQATT, CDR2 SNEGSKA (reference sequence). The CDR3 protein is CSASRGSTQETQYF. The CDR3 region has the DNA TGCAGTGCATCTCGTGGCAGCACCCAAGAGACCCAGTACTTC.